Presented here are 26 T cell receptor beta chains from one specimen sequenced in a study of blood T cell repertoires in COVID-19. Sequencing used immunoSEQ multiplex PCR; TCRdb keeps in-frame clones, though not all of them. The sample includes approximately 220,000 clones, around 81% of them seen just once. The sequencing input was peripheral blood. These receptors were taken from a woman under 40 who had recovered from COVID-19.

Concerning this clone itself: This sample also contains other DNA sequences that code for the same CDR3. V is TRBV19 and J is TRBJ1-5; no definite D call. Per the germline V gene, CDR1 is LNHDA and CDR2 is SQIVND (reference sequence). This CDR3 has 15 residues. V was cut by 1 base and J by 0 bases, with 7 bases left in between. This CDR3 is CASSIGGYSNQPQHF. DNA for the CDR3: TGTGCCAGTAGTATAGGAGGTTATAGCAATCAGCCCCAGCATTTT.

This chain uses TRBV12-3 or TRBV12-4 with TRBJ2-5; 10 bases are shared with TRBD2. Germline trimming cut 5 bases from V and 5 bases from J; bases unmatched to any gene: 2. This CDR3 region has 13 residues. CDR3 sequence: CASSLSGRETQYF. The CDR3 DNA is TGTGCCAGCAGTCTTAGCGGGAGGGAGACCCAGTACTTC.

The rearrangement links TRBV19 to TRBJ1-2; D remains ambiguous. CDR3 length: 12 residues. Germline CDR1 and CDR2: LNHDA and SQIVND (reference sequence). The V and J ends lost 6 bases and 5 bases respectively, with 10 bases between them. CDR3: CASRVPTYGYTF. For the CDR3, the DNA is TGTGCCAGTAGAGTCCCTACTTATGGCTACACCTTC.

This CDR3 reads CASSLAGREPIRNEQFF. The CDR3 DNA sequence: TGTGCCAGCAGCTTAGCGGGGCGGGAGCCGATTCGGAATGAGCAGTTCTTC. The chain employs TRBV7-6 and TRBJ2-1, with TRBD2 identical over 7 bases. CDR1 is SGHVS and CDR2 is FNYEAQ in the germline V gene. Unmatched junction bases numbered 12, after V lost 0 bases and J lost 7 bases. This CDR3 region has 17 residues.

The J gene is TRBJ1-4, the V gene TRBV7-9, with 10 bases aligning to TRBD1. This CDR3 region has 15 residues. V shed 3 bases and J 8 bases; nucleotides not matched to a gene: 6. CDR1 and CDR2 from the germline V gene are SEHNR and FQNEAQ (reference sequence). The CDR3 region is CASSFKGQGKEKLFF. CDR3 nucleotides: TGTGCCAGCAGCTTCAAGGGACAGGGGAAGGAAAAACTGTTTTTT.

This chain connects TRBV27 to TRBJ1-2; 7 nucleotides align to TRBD1. CDR3 length: 15 residues. Germline assignment: CDR1 MNHEY and CDR2 SMNVEV (reference sequence). Germline trimming cut 6 bases from V and 0 bases from J; bases unmatched to any gene: 7. DNA for the CDR3: TGTGCCAGCAGGAGGGACAGCTATCCTAACTATGGCTACACCTTC. Residues: CASRRDSYPNYGYTF.

This chain connects TRBV5-4 to TRBJ2-1, with 13 bases lining up with TRBD2. In germline, CDR1 is SGHNT, CDR2 YYREEE (reference sequence). The CDR3 totals 17 residues. The V segment lost 3 bases and the J segment 8 bases; nucleotides outside the gene matches: 11. The CDR3 nucleotides read TGTGCCAGCAGCTCGGGGGGAACTAGCGGGAGGGCCTATGAGCAGTTCTTC. Amino acid sequence: CASSSGGTSGRAYEQFF.

This chain joins TRBV6-5 and TRBJ1-3, with D unclear. V lost 5 bases, J lost 3 bases, and 11 bases lay in between. This CDR3 comprises 14 residues. From germline, CDR1 is MNHEY and CDR2 SVGAGI. The CDR3, as DNA: TGTGCCAGCAGTAGGCAGGTCTTTGGAAACACCATATATTTT. This gives the protein CASSRQVFGNTIYF.

The chain is built from TRBV30 and TRBJ1-1; 7 bases fit TRBD1. CDR1 is GTSNPN and CDR2 is SVGIG in the germline V gene (reference sequence). The CDR3 covers 12 residues. The J segment lost 4 bases and the V segment lost 6 bases, leaving 5 bases of the junction unmatched. The CDR3 DNA is TGTGCCTGTCCCCGACAGGGCACTGAAGCTTTCTTT. Its protein is CACPRQGTEAFF. Together with reference TRBV30 and TRBJ1-1, the CDR3 gives the full variable domain: SQTIHQWPATLVQPVGSPLSLECTVEGTSNPNLYWYRQAAGRGLQLLFYSVGIGQISSEVPQNLSASRPQDRQFILSSKKLLLSDSGFYLCACPRQGTEAFFGQGTRLTVV.

The chain joins TRBV28 to TRBJ2-1; 11 bases map to TRBD2. This CDR3 spans 15 amino acids. Trimming removed 6 bases from V and 8 bases from J; junction bases left unmatched: 9. Germline V CDR1 and CDR2: MDHEN, SYDVKM. CDR3 sequence reads: CASSLYTSGSDEQFF. In DNA, the CDR3 is TGTGCCAGCAGCCTGTATACTAGCGGGAGCGATGAGCAGTTCTTC. The full variable domain, in which reference TRBV28 and TRBJ2-1 provide the parts outside the CDR3, is DVKVTQSSRYLVKRTGEKVFLECVQDMDHENMFWYRQDPGLGLRLIYFSYDVKMKEKGDIPEGYSVSREKKERFSLILESASTNQTSMYLCASSLYTSGSDEQFFGPGTRLTVL.

The V and J genes are TRBV24-1 and TRBJ2-2, with 7 nucleotides matching TRBD1. Trimming at V came to 9 bases and at J to 5 bases, leaving 5 bases not matched to a gene. This CDR3 is 13 amino acids long. Germline-derived CDR1 and CDR2 are KGHDR and SFDVKD. This CDR3 reads CATYRGRTGELFF. DNA for the CDR3: TGTGCCACCTACAGGGGACGTACCGGGGAGCTGTTTTTT.

The rearrangement uses TRBV30 and TRBJ1-6; D might be TRBD1 (6 bases). Trimming took 4 bases from V and 2 from J, leaving 15 bases between them. The CDR3 is 16 amino acids. Germline CDR1 and CDR2: GTSNPN and SVGIG (reference sequence). CDR3 sequence (DNA): TGTGCCTGGACCCCGGGGAGGGGGGCCTATAATTCACCCCTCCACTTT. This translates into CAWTPGRGAYNSPLHF.

CDR3 sequence reads: CATSDLSPVTYEQYF. The CDR3 DNA is TGTGCCACCAGTGATTTGTCTCCCGTAACCTACGAGCAGTACTTC. The rearrangement uses TRBV24-1 and TRBJ2-7; D is ambiguous. The CDR3 has 15 residues. Germline lookup yields CDR1 KGHDR and CDR2 SFDVKD. V dropped 0 bases and J dropped 2 bases, with 10 bases sitting between them.

The rearrangement uses TRBV30 and TRBJ2-3, with 16 positions matching TRBD2. Germline values: CDR1 GTSNPN, CDR2 SVGIG (reference sequence). Losses at the gene ends were 5 bases for V and 5 bases for J; bases not matched to a gene: 4. The CDR3 sequence is 15 residues long. Written as DNA, the CDR3 is TGTGCCTGGGGGACTAGCGGGAGGGCGAGAGATACGCAGTATTTT. Its protein product is CAWGTSGRARDTQYF.

CDR3 sequence: CAISPDASGRGTDTQYF. CDR3 DNA: TGTGCCATCAGTCCTGATGCTAGCGGGAGGGGCACAGATACGCAGTATTTT. The gene calls are TRBV10-3 and TRBJ2-3, with 12 bases identical to TRBD2. This CDR3 comprises 17 residues. With 5 bases clipped from V and 1 base from J, the junction kept 7 bases outside the gene matches. The V gene's germline CDR1 is ENHRY and CDR2 SYGVKD.

This chain joins TRBV9 and TRBJ2-5; D ambiguous. Per the germline V gene, CDR1 is SGDLS and CDR2 is YYNGEE. CDR3 size: 11 residues. Between the trimmed V and J ends, which lost 3 bases and 3 bases, there was a span of 3 bases. CDR3 nucleotides: TGTGCCAGCAGCGCAGAAGAGACCCAGTACTTC. Residues: CASSAEETQYF.

This clone appeared a few times. J is TRBJ1-1 and V is TRBV11-2, with 8 bases identical to TRBD1. V was clipped by 1 base and J by 6 bases; unmatched bases: 10. In germline, CDR1 is SGHAT, CDR2 FQNNGV. The CDR3 contains 16 residues. CDR3 DNA sequence: TGTGCCAGCAGCTTAGCGGCATCAGGGGGCAAGGCTGAAGCTTTCTTT. This codes for CASSLAASGGKAEAFF.

CDR3 region: CASSLWVRVYNSPLHF. DNA of the CDR3: TGTGCCAGCAGTTTGTGGGTCCGGGTCTATAATTCACCCCTCCACTTT. This chain links TRBV6-5 with TRBJ1-6; D call uncertain. Trimming pared 4 bases from V and 3 bases from J, leaving 13 bases between. Per germline, CDR1 MNHEY and CDR2 SVGAGI. The CDR3 covers 16 residues.

The CDR3 DNA reads TGTGCCAGCAGTCAGGGACAGGGAAGAGAAGAGACCCAGTACTTC. Protein product: CASSQGQGREETQYF. The V and J genes are TRBV6-5 and TRBJ2-5, with 9 bases identical to TRBD1. This CDR3 comprises 15 residues. Germline V gene sequence: CDR1 MNHEY, CDR2 SVGAGI. The junction had 7 bases not matched to a gene; V was cut back by 5 bases and J by 3 bases.

The chain couples TRBV28 to TRBJ1-4; D gene uncertain. Between the trimmed V and J ends, which lost 5 bases and 8 bases, there was a span of 9 bases. The germline V gene has CDR1 MDHEN and CDR2 SYDVKM. The CDR3 is made up of 12 amino acids. The CDR3 DNA reads TGTGCCAGCAGTGGTCGAGGCGAAAAACTGTTTTTT. It specifies CASSGRGEKLFF. Drawing the rest from reference TRBV28 and TRBJ1-4, the complete variable domain is DVKVTQSSRYLVKRTGEKVFLECVQDMDHENMFWYRQDPGLGLRLIYFSYDVKMKEKGDIPEGYSVSREKKERFSLILESASTNQTSMYLCASSGRGEKLFFGSGTQLSVL.

The genes are TRBV10-3 and TRBJ2-5; unclear D gene. Germline lookup yields CDR1 ENHRY and CDR2 SYGVKD. V shed 4 bases and J shed 5 bases, with 11 bases lying between them. This CDR3 is 13 amino acids long. The CDR3 sequence is CAISVGVTETQYF. DNA of the CDR3: TGTGCCATCAGTGTTGGAGTCACGGAGACCCAGTACTTC.

This clone was counted between two and nine times. This sequence joins TRBV5-1 and TRBJ2-2; perhaps TRBD1 as D (8 bases). This CDR3 comprises 15 residues. CDR1 is SGHRS, CDR2 YFSETQ, per germline. The V and J ends lost 2 bases and 4 bases respectively, with 12 bases between them. The CDR3 sequence: CASSFTGGATGELFF. The CDR3 coding sequence is TGCGCCAGCAGCTTCACAGGGGGGGCCACCGGGGAGCTGTTTTTT.

Note on this clone: Within the sample, other DNA sequences also encode this same CDR3. J is TRBJ1-1 and V is TRBV27; 11 nucleotides align to TRBD1. CDR3 length: 15 residues. With V trimmed by 4 bases and J by 3 bases, 4 bases remained unmatched. Germline CDR1 is MNHEY and CDR2 is SMNVEV (reference sequence). CDR3 sequence: CASSWGTGGDTEAFF. The DNA for the CDR3 is TGTGCCAGCAGTTGGGGGACAGGGGGTGACACTGAAGCTTTCTTT.

V is TRBV19 and J is TRBJ2-6; perhaps TRBD2 as D (6 bases). This CDR3 is built from 17 residues. The V and J ends lost 5 bases and 0 bases respectively, with 14 bases between them. Per the germline V gene, CDR1 is LNHDA and CDR2 is SQIVND (reference sequence). The CDR3, as DNA: TGTGCCAGTAGTGTCTCAGCGGGTGGCTCTGGGGCCAACGTCCTGACTTTC. It yields the protein CASSVSAGGSGANVLTF.

J is TRBJ1-2 and V is TRBV7-3; TRBD1 agrees at 7 bases. The CDR3 length is 14 residues. The V segment lost 3 bases and the J segment 2 bases; nucleotides outside the gene matches: 3. Germline CDR1 reads SGHTA; CDR2 reads FQGTGA. The CDR3 loop reads CASSLLQGNYGYTF. The CDR3 region has the DNA TGTGCCAGCAGCTTGTTACAGGGGAACTATGGCTACACCTTC.

V usage is TRBV9 and J usage is TRBJ2-3; D not certain. Looked up from germline, CDR1 is SGDLS and CDR2 is YYNGEE. This CDR3 region has 13 residues. V lost 0 bases, J lost 5 bases, and 7 bases lay in between. The CDR3, as DNA: TGTGCCAGCAGCGTAGGGCACAGAGATACGCAGTATTTT. This codes for CASSVGHRDTQYF.